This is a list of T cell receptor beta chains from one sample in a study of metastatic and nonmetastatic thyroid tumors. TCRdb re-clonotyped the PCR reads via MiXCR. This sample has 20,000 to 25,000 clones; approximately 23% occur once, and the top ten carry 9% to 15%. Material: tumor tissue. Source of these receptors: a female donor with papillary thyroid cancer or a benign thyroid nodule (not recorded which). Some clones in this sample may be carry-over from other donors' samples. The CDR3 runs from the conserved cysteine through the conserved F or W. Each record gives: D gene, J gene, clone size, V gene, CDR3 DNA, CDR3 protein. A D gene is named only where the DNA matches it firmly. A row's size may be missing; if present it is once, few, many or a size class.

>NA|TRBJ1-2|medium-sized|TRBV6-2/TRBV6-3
TGTGCCAGCAGTTACCGAGGGCCCTATGGCTACACCTTC
CASSYRGPYGYTF
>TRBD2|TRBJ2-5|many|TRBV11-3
TGTGCCAGCAGCTTACACGGGAGGTTCCAAGAGACCCAGTACTTC
CASSLHGRFQETQYF
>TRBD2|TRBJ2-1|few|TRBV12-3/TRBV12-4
TGTGCCAGCGGTCTAGCGGGAGGGGTCAATGAGCAGTTCTTC
CASGLAGGVNEQFF
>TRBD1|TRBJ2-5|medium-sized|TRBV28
TGTGCCAGCAGTCAACAGGGGTCTGAGGAGACCCAGTACTTC
CASSQQGSEETQYF
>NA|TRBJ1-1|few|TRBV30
TGTGCCTGGGCCGACAACACTGAAGCGTTCTTT
CAWADNTEAFF
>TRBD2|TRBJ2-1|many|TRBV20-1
TGCAGTGCTAGAGATCAGGGTACTAGCGGGAGTCGTGAGCAGTTCTTC
CSARDQGTSGSREQFF
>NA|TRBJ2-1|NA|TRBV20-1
TGCAGTGCTAGAGATGGGACGAGTCCCGACAGCTCCTACAATGAGCAGTTCTTC
CSARDGTSPDSSYNEQFF
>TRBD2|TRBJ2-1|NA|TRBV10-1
TGCGCCACTTCCCCGGGGACTAGGTTCTTCAATGAGCAGTTCTTC
CATSPGTRFFNEQFF
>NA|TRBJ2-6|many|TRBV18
TGTGCCAGCTCACTTTCAGGGGCCTCCTCTGGGGCCAACGTCCTGACTTTC
CASSLSGASSGANVLTF
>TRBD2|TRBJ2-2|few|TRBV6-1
TGTGCCAGCAGCTCCGGGACTAGCGTGAACACCGGGGAGCTGTTTTTT
CASSSGTSVNTGELFF
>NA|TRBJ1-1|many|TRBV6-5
TGTGCCAGCAGTTACATGGGAGGAACGAACACTGAAGCTTTCTTT
CASSYMGGTNTEAFF
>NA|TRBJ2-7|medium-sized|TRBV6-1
TGTGCCAGCAGCCATGACGGGGCTTCTACCTACGAGCAGTACTTC
CASSHDGASTYEQYF
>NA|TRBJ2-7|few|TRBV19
TGTGCCAGTACCCCGGGATCTAGTACGGGCGAGCAGTACTTC
CASTPGSSTGEQYF